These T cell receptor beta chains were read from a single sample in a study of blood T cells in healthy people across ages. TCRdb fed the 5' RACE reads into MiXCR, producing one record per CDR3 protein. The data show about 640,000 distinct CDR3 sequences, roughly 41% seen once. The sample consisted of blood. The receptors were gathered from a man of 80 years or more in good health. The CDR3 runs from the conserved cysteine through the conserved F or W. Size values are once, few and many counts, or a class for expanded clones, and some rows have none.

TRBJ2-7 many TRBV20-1 CSARATPAFPEQYF
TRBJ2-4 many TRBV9 CASSVEPAKNIQYF
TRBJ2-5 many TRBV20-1 CSARRLLGREQETQYF
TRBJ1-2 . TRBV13 CASSSRTAYGYTF
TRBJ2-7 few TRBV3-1 CASSQVKAVISYEQYF
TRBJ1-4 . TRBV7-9 CASSRTGDEKLFF
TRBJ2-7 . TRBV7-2 CASSPGRAISYGQYF
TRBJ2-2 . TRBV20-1 CSARGLAHSNTGELFF
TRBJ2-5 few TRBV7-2 CASSLGRTAETQYF
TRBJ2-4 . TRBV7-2 CASSFSGGENIQYF
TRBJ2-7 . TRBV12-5 CASGLGDRREGEQYF
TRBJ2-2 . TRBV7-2 CASSYITGGMRTGELFF
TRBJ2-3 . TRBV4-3 CASSQEGLATDTQYF
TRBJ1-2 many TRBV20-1 CSARASDFNYGYTF
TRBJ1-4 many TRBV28 CASSRSYEKLFF
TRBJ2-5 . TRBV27 CASSFSGVGQETQYF
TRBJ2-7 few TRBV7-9 CASSLEERGVSNRQNYEQYF
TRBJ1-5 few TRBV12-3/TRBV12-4 CASSSRGNQPQHF
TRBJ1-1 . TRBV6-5 CASSYSADRGRSEAFF
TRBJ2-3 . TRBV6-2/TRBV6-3 CASSATGDAQYF
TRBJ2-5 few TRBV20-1 CSAKPGLARETQYF
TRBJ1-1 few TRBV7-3 CASSLTVVAPNTEAFF
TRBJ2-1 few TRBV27 CASIDEGGRGLNEQFF
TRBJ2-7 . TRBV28 CTTGEGRPPYEQYF
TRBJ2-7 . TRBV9 CASSVGVTGGAYEQYF
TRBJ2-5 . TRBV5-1 CASSPGQRRETQYF
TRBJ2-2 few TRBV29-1 CSAGHTGGGGELFF
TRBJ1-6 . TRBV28 CASREGGRYSPLHF
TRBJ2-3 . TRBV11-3 CASSLRGGQRNTDTQYF
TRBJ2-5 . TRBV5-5 CASSQAPGQLYF
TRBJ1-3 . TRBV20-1 CSALQTGSTTGNTIYF
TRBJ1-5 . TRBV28 CASSFRDSLRPQHF
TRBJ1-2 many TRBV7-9 CASSSARGYTF
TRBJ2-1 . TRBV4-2 CASSQVEAGPLTNEQFF
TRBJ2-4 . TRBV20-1 CSAPPPGRQSLAKNIQYF
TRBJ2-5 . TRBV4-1 CASCRSNEQYF
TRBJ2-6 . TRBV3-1 CASSTGTGGSGANVLTF
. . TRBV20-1 CSAREPRQGGTQYF
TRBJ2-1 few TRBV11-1 CASSFPRDSAIPSYNEQFF
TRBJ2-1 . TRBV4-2 CASSQSGTSSNNEQFF
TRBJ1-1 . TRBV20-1 CSAQRGGLNTEAFF
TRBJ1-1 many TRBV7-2 CASSLVVGNTEAFF
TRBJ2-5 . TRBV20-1 CSARVTRAGYNNEQYF
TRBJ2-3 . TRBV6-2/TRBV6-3 CASSRGLGTDTQYF
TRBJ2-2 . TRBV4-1 CASSQDPPGGFAGELFF
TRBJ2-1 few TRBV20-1 CSANMGSSYNEQFF
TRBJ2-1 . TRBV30 CAWSATYNEQFF
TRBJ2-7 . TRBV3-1 CASRSGGLPYEQYF
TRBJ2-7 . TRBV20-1 CSAIRDRGQYEQYF
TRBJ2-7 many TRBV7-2 CASSFGQHYEQYF
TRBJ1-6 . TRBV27 CASSPRDRINSPLHF
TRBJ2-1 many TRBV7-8 CASSLVGGTYNEQFF
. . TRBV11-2 CASSLSGSLNIQYF